Given below is one T cell receptor beta chain in context. The specificity of this receptor is unknown. Base qualities were left out, and no much larger clone turns up one base away. Systemically healthy Caucasian individuals from Russia, 35 to 50 in total and aged roughly 6 to 100 years, were included as donors. About 10 milliliters of peripheral blood were drawn from each donor into EDTA-treated Vacutainer tubes. Ficoll-Paque density-gradient centrifugation was used to isolate PBMCs, with at least 7 million per sample. Trizol reagent was used to extract total RNA from the PBMCs, yielding at least 5 micrograms per sample. For every donor, flow cytometry on a PBMC aliquot measured the percentage of naive CD45RAhigh/CD27high T cells. The sample is drawn from a study of blood T cells in healthy people across ages (dated by TCRdb to about 2015). About the investigation overall: In model experiments, roughly one uniquely barcoded TCR beta cDNA molecule per two T cells was captured by template switching. Using deep sequencing normalized with unique cDNA molecular identifiers, the study measured how TCR beta repertoire diversity changes with age. Donors were grouped into four age groups: young (average roughly 17 years), middle-aged (39), aged (around 62) and long-lived (approximately 81). To avoid experimental bias, donors of different ages were randomly spread across the sequencing lanes. For two donors (one aged 18 to 30 and one aged 80 or older), the study analyzed two additional independent replicas of 1 million unique cDNA reads from the same blood draw.

Points the paper makes about the study in general: Compared with the aged group, the long-lived group had more naive CD4+ T cells, fewer expanded clones and increased TCR diversity, a pattern suggesting age selection. Estimates of total diversity based on one million sequenced T cells were considered lower bounds and underestimates. As age increased, observed TCR beta diversity per million T cells dropped in a roughly linear way, and a significant reduction was already evident by age 40. There was a strong correlation between observed TCR beta diversity and the percentage of naive T cells measured by flow cytometry. Conclusive comparison of naive and antigen-experienced compartments was prevented by the profiling of bulk unsorted PBMCs. Donor CMV infection status was unknown, potentially confounding age-related changes in expanded clonotypes.

Library preparation used 5' RACE. Instrument used: Illumina HiSeq 2500. A second about 7 to 12 cycle PCR used a sample-barcoded 5' primer and a J-beta primer mix. A template-switch 5' adaptor carrying 12 random nucleotides introduced a unique molecular identifier onto each TCR beta cDNA molecule. Each sample yielded at least 2.5 million CDR3-containing paired-end reads. First-strand cDNA synthesis was performed from all RNA using the Mint cDNA synthesis kit, with priming by a TRBC-specific oligonucleotide. Following uracil-DNA glycosylase treatment, a first 18-cycle PCR with universal primers M1SS and BC2_uni_R was performed on all cDNA. Processing in the source paper ran as follows. Each sample was normalized by randomly selecting 1 million high-quality reads, each carrying a distinct molecular identifier. Reads with shared molecular identifiers were discarded instead of being binned into consensus sequences. MiTCR, run with a Q25 quality threshold and the strictest error-elimination algorithm, handled CDR3 identification, clonotype clustering and error correction. A nonparametric unseen species model with Euler transformation was used to estimate lower-bound total TCR beta diversity. In-frame beta chains were kept once TCRdb had trimmed the public reads at Q25 with fastp and called clones with MiXCR. For every CDR3 protein sequence, its rows merge into one entry that carries the most common genes and DNA. In this record, the V and J calls reflect TCRdb's handling and not the investigators' own analysis. For this sample the table gives about 1,400,000 distinct CDR3 sequences, of which 42% were detected only once. Of the sample, 7.9% falls within the top ten clones.

This sequence was found in a woman aged 18-30 years in good health. Sequencing used blood.

Read as DNA, the sequence is TGTGCCAGCAGCCCAGATCGGACAGGGGGCTACGAGCAGTACTTC. This encodes CASSPDRTGGYEQYF. The receptor chain draws on TRBV5-6 and TRBJ2-7; TRBD1 matches 10 bases in the middle. V is trimmed back by 4 bases and J by 3 bases, and the junction contains 7 bases that no gene match accounts for. Reading the germline V gene gives CDR1 SGHDT and CDR2 YYEEEE. The CDR3, from cysteine to phenylalanine, totals 15 residues. The CDR3 DNA has 45 bases and is translated from base 1.